These 29 T cell receptor beta chains were sequenced from one sample in a study of T cell responses to AZD1222 COVID-19 vaccine. Sequencing was performed with immunoSEQ multiplex PCR; in TCRdb, only in-frame clones are kept and a portion is missing. The repertoire consists of some 150,000 clones, with 88% occurring once and the leading ten covering around 3%. The input for sequencing was peripheral blood, taken on day 0 of AZD1222 vaccination. Receptor source: an adult in good health.

The V call is TRBV7-2, the J call TRBJ1-4; D is perhaps TRBD1 (6 bases). The CDR3 is 15 amino acids. The germline gives CDR1 SGHTA, CDR2 FQGNSA. The germline V and J ends were trimmed by 3 bases and 5 bases, with 13 bases remaining between them. CDR3 residues: CASSLQGGENEKLFF. The CDR3 region has the DNA TGTGCCAGCAGCTTGCAAGGGGGTGAGAATGAAAAACTGTTTTTT.

The gene calls are TRBV12-3 or TRBV12-4 and TRBJ2-1, with 8 bases lining up with TRBD2. V shed 5 bases, J shed 5 bases, and the junction held 2 bases outside the gene matches. The CDR3 runs 13 residues. The CDR3 region is CASSRAGDNEQFF. The CDR3 DNA is TGTGCCAGCAGTCGAGCGGGGGACAATGAGCAGTTCTTC.

The CDR3 DNA is TGTGCCAGCATTAGGACAGGGGCCTTCCAAGAGACCCAGTACTTC. This gives the protein CASIRTGAFQETQYF. V is TRBV2 and J is TRBJ2-5; 9 bases line up with TRBD1. CDR1 is SNHLY, CDR2 FYNNEI, per germline. The CDR3 consists of 15 residues. The V segment lost 7 bases and the J segment 1 base; nucleotides outside the gene matches: 7. The variable domain in full, with the rest retrieved from reference TRBV2 and TRBJ2-5, is EPEVTQTPSHQVTQMGQEVILRCVPISNHLYFYWYRQILGQKVEFLVSFYNNEISEKSEIFDDQFSVERPDGSNFTLKIRSTKLEDSAMYFCASIRTGAFQETQYFGPGTRLLVL.

This clone came up a few times. This sequence joins TRBV19 and TRBJ1-5, with D perhaps TRBD1 (6 bases). In germline, CDR1 is LNHDA, CDR2 SQIVND (reference sequence). V shed 4 bases and J shed 0 bases, with 10 bases lying between them. The CDR3 is made up of 15 amino acids. As DNA, the CDR3 is TGTGCCAGTAGTACAACCAGGGGTAGCAATCAGCCCCAGCATTTT. Encoded protein: CASSTTRGSNQPQHF.

The genes are TRBV7-2 and TRBJ2-7, with D perhaps matching TRBD1 (6 bases). Trimming pared 1 base from V and 3 bases from J, leaving 10 bases between. The CDR3 contains 14 residues. CDR1 and CDR2 (germline): SGHTA, FQGNSA. This CDR3 reads CASSLEQGFYEQYF. Here the CDR3 DNA reads TGTGCCAGCAGCTTAGAACAGGGTTTCTACGAGCAGTACTTC.

The rearrangement joins TRBV10-3 to TRBJ1-4, with D unresolved. Trimming pared 10 bases from V and 8 bases from J, leaving 17 bases between. Per the germline V gene, CDR1 is ENHRY and CDR2 is SYGVKD. The CDR3 sequence is 13 residues long. The CDR3 is CATQVDPQEKLFF. The CDR3 DNA follows: TGTGCCACCCAGGTGGACCCCCAGGAAAAACTGTTTTTT.

The rearrangement joins TRBV14 to TRBJ2-7; 8 bases align to TRBD1. This CDR3 comprises 17 residues. The V segment lost 0 bases and the J segment 1 base; nucleotides outside the gene matches: 8. CDR1 and CDR2 from the germline V gene are SGHDN and FVKESK. CDR3 amino acids: CASSQDLGQGLSYEQYF. Here the CDR3 DNA reads TGTGCCAGCAGCCAAGATCTAGGACAGGGCCTTTCCTACGAGCAGTACTTC.

This chain connects TRBV19 to TRBJ2-6; TRBD1 matches 9 bases. The V segment lost 5 bases and the J segment 0 bases; nucleotides outside the gene matches: 8. The germline gives CDR1 LNHDA, CDR2 SQIVND (reference sequence). The CDR3 has 18 residues. CDR3 amino acids: CASSPLGTGNSGANVLTF. As DNA, the CDR3 is TGTGCCAGTAGTCCCCTGGGGACAGGGAACTCTGGGGCCAACGTCCTGACTTTC.

This clone was detected only a few times. This chain links TRBV7-9 with TRBJ2-3; 7 bases are a match to TRBD2. Germline V gene data show CDR1 as SEHNR and CDR2 as FQNEAQ (reference sequence). This CDR3 contains 15 residues. V trimming: 5 bases; J trimming: 2 bases; junction bases outside the gene matches: 7. The DNA of the CDR3 is TGTGCCAGCAGCCCGATGGCGGGGGTCACAGATACGCAGTATTTT. Protein: CASSPMAGVTDTQYF.

J is TRBJ2-2 and V is TRBV13, with TRBD1 as a possible D gene (6 bases). Germline CDR1 and CDR2: PRHDT and FYEKMQ (reference sequence). V was trimmed by 4 bases and J by 4 bases, leaving 10 bases between them. The CDR3 is 14 residues long. The CDR3 region has the DNA TGTGCCAGCAGCTCCAAACAGGGCACCGGGGAGCTGTTTTTT. This translates into CASSSKQGTGELFF.

The genes are TRBV10-3 and TRBJ1-1; D not resolved. This CDR3 is 12 amino acids long. V lost 3 bases and J 1 base, leaving 3 bases between the germline ends. The germline CDR1 and CDR2 sequences are ENHRY and SYGVKD. The CDR3 nucleotides are TGTGCCATCAGTGAACAGAACACTGAAGCTTTCTTT. This translates into CAISEQNTEAFF.

The chain recombines TRBV4-3 with TRBJ1-4; D is unclear. The CDR3 covers 13 residues. V lost 0 bases, J lost 3 bases, and 2 bases lay in between. Germline V gives CDR1 LGHNA, CDR2 YSLEER. CDR3 protein: CASSQEPNEKLFF. The CDR3, as DNA: TGCGCCAGCAGCCAAGAACCTAATGAAAAACTGTTTTTT.

This clone was seen only a few times. V gene TRBV7-2 combines with J gene TRBJ1-2; 9 nucleotides line up with TRBD1. This CDR3 has 17 amino acids. Germline V gene sequence: CDR1 SGHTA, CDR2 FQGNSA. V gave up 1 base and J gave up 0 bases; unmatched junction bases: 6. The CDR3 DNA sequence: TGTGCCAGCAGCTTAGGATTGGACAGGGGACCTAACTATGGCTACACCTTC. The encoded protein is CASSLGLDRGPNYGYTF.

The V and J genes are TRBV6-5 and TRBJ1-2; TRBD1 is a possible D gene (6 bases). The V gene's germline CDR1 is MNHEY and CDR2 SVGAGI. Trimming left V 6 bases short and J 7 bases short, with 18 bases between. There are 14 residues in the CDR3. In nucleotides, the CDR3 is TGTGCCAGCAGCCCAGGGGTCCTGGGAGGTGGCTACACCTTC. Translation: CASSPGVLGGGYTF.

The V gene is TRBV6-5, the J gene TRBJ2-5; 10 bases map to TRBD2. This CDR3 contains 15 residues. V lost 6 bases to trimming and J lost 2 bases; unmatched junction nucleotides: 6. Germline V gene sequence: CDR1 MNHEY, CDR2 SVGAGI. The CDR3 nucleotides read TGTGCCAGCAGCGATAATAGCGGGGGGCAAGAGACCCAGTACTTC. Its translation is CASSDNSGGQETQYF.

CDR3 nucleotides: TGTGCCAGCAAGCCCGGGCAGGGGTACAATGAGCAGTTCTTC. It encodes CASKPGQGYNEQFF. V and J are TRBV7-6 and TRBJ2-1, with D perhaps matching TRBD1 (6 bases). This CDR3 is 14 amino acids long. With 7 bases removed from V and 4 bases from J, the gap between germline ends came to 14 bases. Germline lookup yields CDR1 SGHVS and CDR2 FNYEAQ.

Only one count was recorded for this clone. Other nucleotide sequences from this sample produce the same CDR3. The chain recombines TRBV6-5 with TRBJ2-5; D may be TRBD1 (6 bases). The V and J ends lost 8 bases and 2 bases respectively, with 12 bases between them. The CDR3 spans 13 residues. Per the germline V gene, CDR1 is MNHEY and CDR2 is SVGAGI. For the CDR3, the DNA is TGTGCCAGCTCCTGGGGGCTACAAGAGACCCAGTACTTC. Its translation: CASSWGLQETQYF.

V gene TRBV7-9 combines with J gene TRBJ1-6, with 8 bases that match TRBD1. The CDR3 sequence is 18 residues long. From germline, CDR1 is SEHNR and CDR2 FQNEAQ (reference sequence). J was trimmed by 3 bases and V by 2 bases; bases with no gene match: 9. CDR3 residues: CASSLISGQGLYNSPLHF. CDR3 DNA: TGTGCCAGCAGCTTAATTTCCGGACAGGGTCTCTATAATTCACCCCTCCACTTT.

The rearrangement joins TRBV19 to TRBJ2-7; 9 nucleotides line up with TRBD1. Per germline, CDR1 LNHDA and CDR2 SQIVND (reference sequence). There are 16 residues in the CDR3. V lost 8 bases to trimming and J lost 3 bases; unmatched junction nucleotides: 14. The CDR3 DNA follows: TGTGCCAGTCGCGTCGGTTCGGACAGGGGCTTCTACGAGCAGTACTTC. Protein sequence: CASRVGSDRGFYEQYF.

V usage is TRBV5-6 and J usage is TRBJ1-5; unclear D gene. The CDR3 is 15 amino acids. The germline CDR1 and CDR2 sequences are SGHDT and YYEEEE. V shed 4 bases and J shed 3 bases, with 14 bases lying between them. CDR3 DNA sequence: TGTGCCAGCAGCGACGGACTCCAGCCCAATCAGCCCCAGCATTTT. This codes for CASSDGLQPNQPQHF.

The sample holds one count of this clone. This chain links TRBV6-5 with TRBJ2-7, with a tentative D call TRBD1 (6 bases). This CDR3 has 16 amino acids. CDR1 is MNHEY and CDR2 is SVGAGI in the germline V gene. The V and J ends lost 0 bases and 4 bases respectively, with 16 bases between them. Written as DNA, the CDR3 is TGTGCCAGCAGTTACTCGAAACAGGGAGACGTATACGAGCAGTACTTC. Its translation is CASSYSKQGDVYEQYF.

With regard to this clone: An end of the junction does not agree with germline; a read error may underlie this. The J gene is TRBJ1-1, the V gene TRBV7-8, with D maybe TRBD1 (6 bases). The germline CDR1 and CDR2 sequences are SGHVS and FQNEAQ. The CDR3 has 13 residues. DNA for the CDR3: TGTGCCAGCAGCCTCGACAGGAACAATGAAGCTTTCTTT. Residues: CASSLDRNNEAFF.

This rearrangement joins TRBV7-2 to TRBJ2-7, with D possibly being TRBD2 (5 bases). The germline CDR1 and CDR2 sequences are SGHTA and FQGNSA. The CDR3 consists of 15 residues. V was clipped by 0 bases and J by 6 bases, with 15 bases between them. Written as DNA, the CDR3 is TGTGCCAGCAGCTTAGCGCGAGGGAACCGACGCGAGCAGTACTTC. Residues: CASSLARGNRREQYF.

The chain employs TRBV28 and TRBJ1-6; 10 bases line up with TRBD1. Trimming took 6 bases from V and 7 from J; bases not matched to a gene: 9. This CDR3 spans 16 amino acids. Germline V gene lookup returns CDR1 MDHEN and CDR2 SYDVKM. This CDR3 reads CASSISRTGGNSPLHF. CDR3 bases: TGTGCCAGCAGCATCAGTCGGACAGGGGGAAATTCACCCCTCCACTTT. Variable domain in full (rest from reference TRBV28 and TRBJ1-6): DVKVTQSSRYLVKRTGEKVFLECVQDMDHENMFWYRQDPGLGLRLIYFSYDVKMKEKGDIPEGYSVSREKKERFSLILESASTNQTSMYLCASSISRTGGNSPLHFGNGTRLTVT.

V and J are TRBV10-1 and TRBJ1-3, with D maybe TRBD1 (6 bases). This CDR3 is built from 15 residues. In germline, CDR1 is WNHNN, CDR2 SYGVQD (reference sequence). Trimming took 3 bases from V and 4 from J, leaving 13 bases between them. CDR3 nucleotide sequence: TGCGCCAGCAGTGATCAGGGGACAATAGGAAACACCATATATTTT. Its protein is CASSDQGTIGNTIYF.

The chain employs TRBV7-2 and TRBJ1-1; perhaps TRBD1 as D (6 bases). V lost 2 bases to trimming and J lost 5 bases, with 9 bases between them. The CDR3 length is 13 residues. Germline V gene data show CDR1 as SGHTA and CDR2 as FQGNSA. The CDR3 coding sequence is TGTGCCAGCAGCTTAAGCGACAGGACTGAAGCTTTCTTT. Translation gives CASSLSDRTEAFF.

This chain links TRBV29-1 with TRBJ2-5, with no clear D. Deletions cut 2 bases from V and 2 bases from J, with 6 bases between. Germline CDR1 is SQVTM and CDR2 is ANQGSEA. The CDR3 has 12 amino acids. The CDR3 sequence: CSVERQQETQYF. DNA of the CDR3: TGCAGCGTTGAACGGCAGCAAGAGACCCAGTACTTC.

The CDR3 sequence: CASSYSLQGSSYNEQFF. CDR3 in DNA: TGTGCCAGCAGCTACAGCTTACAGGGCAGCTCCTACAATGAGCAGTTCTTC. The V gene is TRBV7-2, the J gene TRBJ2-1; TRBD1 is a possible D gene (6 bases). This CDR3 has 17 amino acids. Germline CDR1 and CDR2: SGHTA and FQGNSA. V shed 4 bases and J shed 0 bases, with 16 bases lying between them.

This chain uses TRBV5-1 with TRBJ1-4; weak D call: TRBD1 (6 bases). The V end lost 7 bases, the J end lost 2 bases, and 15 bases lay between the germline ends. The CDR3 loop spans 15 amino acids. Germline CDR1 SGHRS, CDR2 YFSETQ. The CDR3 DNA sequence: TGCGCCAGCGGCCCCACAGGGTTGACTAATGAAAAACTGTTTTTT. Translation: CASGPTGLTNEKLFF.